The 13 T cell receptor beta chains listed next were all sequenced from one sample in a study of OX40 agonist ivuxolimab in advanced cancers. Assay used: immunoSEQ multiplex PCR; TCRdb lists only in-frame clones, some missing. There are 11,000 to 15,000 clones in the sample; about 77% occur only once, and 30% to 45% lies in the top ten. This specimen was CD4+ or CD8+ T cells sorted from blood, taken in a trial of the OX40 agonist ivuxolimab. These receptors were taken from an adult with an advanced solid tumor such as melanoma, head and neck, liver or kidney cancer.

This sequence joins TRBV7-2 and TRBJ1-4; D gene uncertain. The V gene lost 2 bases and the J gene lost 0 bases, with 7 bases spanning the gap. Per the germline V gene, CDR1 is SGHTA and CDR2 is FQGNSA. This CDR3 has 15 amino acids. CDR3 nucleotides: TGTGCCAGCAGCTTAATCCCGGCAACTAATGAAAAACTGTTTTTT. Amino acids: CASSLIPATNEKLFF.

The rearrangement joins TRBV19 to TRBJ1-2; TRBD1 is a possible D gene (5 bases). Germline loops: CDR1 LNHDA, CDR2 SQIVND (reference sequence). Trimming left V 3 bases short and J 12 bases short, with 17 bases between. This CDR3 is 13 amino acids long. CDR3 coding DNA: TGTGCCAGTAGTATTGGCGACAGCCCCGGTGACACCTTC. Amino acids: CASSIGDSPGDTF.

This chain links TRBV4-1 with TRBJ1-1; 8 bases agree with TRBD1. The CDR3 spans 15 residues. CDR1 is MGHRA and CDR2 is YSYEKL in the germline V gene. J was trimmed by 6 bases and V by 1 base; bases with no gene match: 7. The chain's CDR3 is CASSQVLRGQAEAFF. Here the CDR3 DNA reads TGCGCCAGCAGCCAAGTCCTCAGGGGGCAGGCTGAAGCTTTCTTT.

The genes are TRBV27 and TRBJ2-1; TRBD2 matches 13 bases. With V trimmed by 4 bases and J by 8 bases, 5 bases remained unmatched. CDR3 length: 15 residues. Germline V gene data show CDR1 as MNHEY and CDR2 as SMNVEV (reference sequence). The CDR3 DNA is TGTGCCAGCAGTTCCCGACTAGCGGGAGGTGATGAGCAGTTCTTC. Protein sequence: CASSSRLAGGDEQFF.

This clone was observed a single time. The CDR3 DNA follows: TGTGCCAGCGGCCCCGTTGACGAGCAGTACTTC. It encodes CASGPVDEQYF. The rearrangement uses TRBV7-9 and TRBJ2-7, with D unresolved. The CDR3 runs 11 residues. Per the germline V gene, CDR1 is SEHNR and CDR2 is FQNEAQ (reference sequence). The V end lost 8 bases, the J end lost 5 bases, and 10 bases lay between the germline ends.

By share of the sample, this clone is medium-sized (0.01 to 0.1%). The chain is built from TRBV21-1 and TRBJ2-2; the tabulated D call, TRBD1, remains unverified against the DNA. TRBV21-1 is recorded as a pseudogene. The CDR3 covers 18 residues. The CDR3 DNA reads TGTGCCAGCGGTACGGGACAGAGTCCCTCAGGGAACACCGGGGAGCTGTTTTTT. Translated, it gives CASGTGQSPSGNTGELFF.

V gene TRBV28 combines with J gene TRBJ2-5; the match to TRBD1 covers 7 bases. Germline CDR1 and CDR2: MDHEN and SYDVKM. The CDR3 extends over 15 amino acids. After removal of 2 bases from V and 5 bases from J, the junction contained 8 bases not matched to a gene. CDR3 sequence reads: CASSLRDSGVETQYF. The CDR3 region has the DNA TGTGCCAGCAGTTTAAGGGACAGTGGGGTTGAGACCCAGTACTTC.

In DNA form, the CDR3 reads TGTGCCAGCAGTTTAACGGGGGACTCCTACAATGAGCAGTTCTTC. This translates into CASSLTGDSYNEQFF. This chain uses TRBV28 with TRBJ2-1; a weak D match, TRBD2 (6 bases). Trimming took 2 bases from V and 0 from J, leaving 8 bases between them. The germline gives CDR1 MDHEN, CDR2 SYDVKM. This CDR3 comprises 15 residues.

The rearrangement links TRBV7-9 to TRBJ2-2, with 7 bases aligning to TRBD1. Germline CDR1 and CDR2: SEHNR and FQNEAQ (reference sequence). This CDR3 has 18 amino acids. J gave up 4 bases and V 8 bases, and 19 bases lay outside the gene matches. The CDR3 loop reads CASAPFIGGVSGTGELFF. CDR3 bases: TGTGCCAGCGCGCCATTTATAGGGGGCGTTTCGGGCACCGGGGAGCTGTTTTTT. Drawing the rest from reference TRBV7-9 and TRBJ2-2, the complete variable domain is DTGVSQNPRHKITKRGQNVTFRCDPISEHNRLYWYRQTLGQGPEFLTYFQNEAQLEKSRLLSDRFSAERPKGSFSTLEIQRTEQGDSAMYLCASAPFIGGVSGTGELFFGEGSRLTVL.

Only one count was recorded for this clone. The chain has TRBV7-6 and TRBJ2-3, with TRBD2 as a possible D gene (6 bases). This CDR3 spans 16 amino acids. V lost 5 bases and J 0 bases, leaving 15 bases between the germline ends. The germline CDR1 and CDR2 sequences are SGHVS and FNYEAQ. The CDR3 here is CASSHPGRDSTDTQYF. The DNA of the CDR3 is TGTGCCAGCAGCCACCCCGGGCGGGACAGCACAGATACGCAGTATTTT.

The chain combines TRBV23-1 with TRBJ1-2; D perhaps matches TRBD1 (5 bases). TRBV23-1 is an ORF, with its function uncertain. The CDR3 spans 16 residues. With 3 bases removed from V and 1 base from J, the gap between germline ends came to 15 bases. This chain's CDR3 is CASSHPPPGFNYGYTF. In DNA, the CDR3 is TGCGCCAGCAGTCACCCGCCCCCAGGGTTTAACTATGGCTACACCTTC.

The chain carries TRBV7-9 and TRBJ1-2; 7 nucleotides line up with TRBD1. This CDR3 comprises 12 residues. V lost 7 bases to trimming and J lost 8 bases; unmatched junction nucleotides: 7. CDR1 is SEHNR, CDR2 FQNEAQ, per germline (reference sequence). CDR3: CASMRGGDGYTF. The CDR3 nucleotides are TGTGCCAGCATGAGAGGGGGCGACGGCTACACCTTC.

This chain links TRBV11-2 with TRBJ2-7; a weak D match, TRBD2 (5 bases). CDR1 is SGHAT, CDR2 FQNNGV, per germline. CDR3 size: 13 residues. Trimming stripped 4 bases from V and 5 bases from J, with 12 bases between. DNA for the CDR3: TGTGCCAGCAGCTGGGCATGGGAGCACGAGCAGTACTTC. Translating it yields CASSWAWEHEQYF. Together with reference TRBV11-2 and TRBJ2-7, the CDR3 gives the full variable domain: EAGVAQSPRYKIIEKRQSVAFWCNPISGHATLYWYQQILGQGPKLLIQFQNNGVVDDSQLPKDRFSAERLKGVDSTLKIQPAKLEDSAVYLCASSWAWEHEQYFGPGTRLTVT.